This T cell receptor (beta chain) appears in the sequencing data of a study of somatic mutations in cytotoxic T cells in rheumatoid arthritis. About the research overall: Prior to any treatment and right after diagnosis, patient blood (around 28 ml EDTA) was drawn. Certain T-cell populations stained with V beta antibodies were FACS-sorted to nearly 100% purity, and V beta1+ cells were TCRB-sequenced. Study-wide results and caveats: The study found no significant difference in CD8+ T-cell clonality between rheumatoid arthritis patients and age-matched healthy controls.

Once isolated by positive magnetic bead selection, the CD4+ and CD8+ cells had their purity checked by flow cytometry. Repertoires were generated with immunoSEQ multiplex PCR, while TCRdb's copy carries only in-frame clones and drops some. Of about 19,000 clones listed, 85% are singletons. Of note for this clone: Its antigen is unknown. At one of its ends the junction is not consistent with the germline gene, which may arise from a read error. Other nucleotide sequences in the sample specify the same CDR3.

CDR3 length: 16 amino acids. Germline V gene data show CDR1 as MGHRA and CDR2 as YSYEKL. Sequencing was carried out using CD8+ T cells sorted from blood. The TCR originated in a woman aged 40 to 50 with rheumatoid arthritis. V gene TRBV4-1 combines with J gene TRBJ2-1; 12 bases map to TRBD2. The CDR3 here is CASSQGLAGGPDEQFF. CDR3 coding DNA: TGTGCCAGCAGCCAAGGTCTAGCGGGGGGGCCCGATGAGCAGTTCTTC.